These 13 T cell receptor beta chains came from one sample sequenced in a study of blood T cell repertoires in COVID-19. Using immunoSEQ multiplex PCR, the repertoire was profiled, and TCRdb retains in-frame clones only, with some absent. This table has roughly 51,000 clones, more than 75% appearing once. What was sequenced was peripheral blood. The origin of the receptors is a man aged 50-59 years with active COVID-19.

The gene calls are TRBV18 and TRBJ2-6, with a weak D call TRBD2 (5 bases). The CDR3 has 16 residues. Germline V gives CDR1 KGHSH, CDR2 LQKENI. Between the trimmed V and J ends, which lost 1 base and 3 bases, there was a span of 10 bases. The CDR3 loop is CASSPRRPVGANVLTF. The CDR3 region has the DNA TGTGCCAGCTCACCACGGAGGCCCGTTGGGGCCAACGTCCTGACTTTC.

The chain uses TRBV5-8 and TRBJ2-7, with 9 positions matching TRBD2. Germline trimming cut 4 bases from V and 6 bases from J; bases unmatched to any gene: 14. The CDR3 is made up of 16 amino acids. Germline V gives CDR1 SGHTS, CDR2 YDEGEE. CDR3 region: CASSRGASGVLGEQYF. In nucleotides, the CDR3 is TGTGCCAGCAGCAGAGGAGCTAGCGGGGTCCTCGGCGAGCAGTACTTC.

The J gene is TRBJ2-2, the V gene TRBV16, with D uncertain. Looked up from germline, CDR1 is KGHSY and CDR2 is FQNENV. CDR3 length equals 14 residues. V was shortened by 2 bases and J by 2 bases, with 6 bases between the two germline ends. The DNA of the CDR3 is TGTGCCAGCAGCCAAGCCTATAACACCGGGGAGCTGTTTTTT. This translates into CASSQAYNTGELFF.

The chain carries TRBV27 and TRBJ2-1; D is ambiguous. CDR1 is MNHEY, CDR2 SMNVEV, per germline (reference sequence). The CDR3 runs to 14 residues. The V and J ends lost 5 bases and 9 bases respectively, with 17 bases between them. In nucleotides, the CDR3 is TGTGCCAGCAGTGCGACCTTGCAGGTGCTTGAGCAGTTCTTC. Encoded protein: CASSATLQVLEQFF.

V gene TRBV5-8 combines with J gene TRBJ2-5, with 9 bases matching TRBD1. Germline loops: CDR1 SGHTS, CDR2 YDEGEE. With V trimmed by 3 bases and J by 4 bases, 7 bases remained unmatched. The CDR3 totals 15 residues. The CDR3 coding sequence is TGTGCCAGCAGCTACCTGTGGGGACAGGGAGAGACCCAGTACTTC. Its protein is CASSYLWGQGETQYF.

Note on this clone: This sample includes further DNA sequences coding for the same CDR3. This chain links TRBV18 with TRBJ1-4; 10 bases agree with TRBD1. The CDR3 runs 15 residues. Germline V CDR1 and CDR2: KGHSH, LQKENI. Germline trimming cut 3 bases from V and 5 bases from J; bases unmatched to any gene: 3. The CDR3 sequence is CASSPTGQGNEKLFF. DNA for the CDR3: TGTGCCAGCTCACCCACGGGACAGGGGAATGAAAAACTGTTTTTT.

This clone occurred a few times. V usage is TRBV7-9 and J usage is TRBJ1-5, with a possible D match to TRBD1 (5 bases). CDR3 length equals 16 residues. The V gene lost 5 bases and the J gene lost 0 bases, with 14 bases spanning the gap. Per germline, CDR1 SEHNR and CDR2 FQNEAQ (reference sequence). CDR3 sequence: CASSGGVGDSNQPQHF. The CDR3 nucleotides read TGTGCCAGCAGCGGGGGGGTCGGAGATAGCAATCAGCCCCAGCATTTT.

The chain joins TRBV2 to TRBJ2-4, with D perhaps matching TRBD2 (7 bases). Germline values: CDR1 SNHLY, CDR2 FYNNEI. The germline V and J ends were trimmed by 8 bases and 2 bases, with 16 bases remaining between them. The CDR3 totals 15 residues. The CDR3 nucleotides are TGTGCCAGCGCGGGGAGCGGGACAACCAAAAACATTCAGTACTTC. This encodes CASAGSGTTKNIQYF.

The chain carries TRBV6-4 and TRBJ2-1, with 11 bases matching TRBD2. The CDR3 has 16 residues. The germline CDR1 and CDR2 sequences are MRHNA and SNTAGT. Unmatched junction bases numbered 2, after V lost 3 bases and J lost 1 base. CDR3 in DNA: TGTGCCAGCAGTGATAGCGGGAGGGCATCCTACAATGAGCAGTTCTTC. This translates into CASSDSGRASYNEQFF.

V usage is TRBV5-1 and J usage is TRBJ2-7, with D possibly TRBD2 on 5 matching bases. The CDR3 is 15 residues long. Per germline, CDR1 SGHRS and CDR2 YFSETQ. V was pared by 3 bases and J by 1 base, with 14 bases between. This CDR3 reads CASSSVSAGSYEQYF. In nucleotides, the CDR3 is TGCGCCAGCAGCTCAGTCTCGGCGGGTTCCTACGAGCAGTACTTC.

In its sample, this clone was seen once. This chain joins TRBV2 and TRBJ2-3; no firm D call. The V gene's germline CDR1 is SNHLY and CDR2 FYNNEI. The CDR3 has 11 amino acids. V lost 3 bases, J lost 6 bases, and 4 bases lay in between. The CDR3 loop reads CASSEEDTQYF. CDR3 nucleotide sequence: TGTGCCAGCAGTGAGGAGGATACGCAGTATTTT.

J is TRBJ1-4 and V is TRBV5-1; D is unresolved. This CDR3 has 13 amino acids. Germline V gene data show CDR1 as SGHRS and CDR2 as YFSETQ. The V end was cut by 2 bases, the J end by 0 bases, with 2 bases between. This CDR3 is CASSFSTNEKLFF. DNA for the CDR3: TGCGCCAGCAGCTTCTCAACTAATGAAAAACTGTTTTTT.

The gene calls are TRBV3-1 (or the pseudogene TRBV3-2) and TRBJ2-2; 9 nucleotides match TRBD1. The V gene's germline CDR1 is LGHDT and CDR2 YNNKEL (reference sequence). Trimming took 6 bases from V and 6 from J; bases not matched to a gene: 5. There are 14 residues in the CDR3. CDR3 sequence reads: CASRIQGASGELFF. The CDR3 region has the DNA TGTGCCAGCAGGATACAGGGGGCGTCCGGGGAGCTGTTTTTT.